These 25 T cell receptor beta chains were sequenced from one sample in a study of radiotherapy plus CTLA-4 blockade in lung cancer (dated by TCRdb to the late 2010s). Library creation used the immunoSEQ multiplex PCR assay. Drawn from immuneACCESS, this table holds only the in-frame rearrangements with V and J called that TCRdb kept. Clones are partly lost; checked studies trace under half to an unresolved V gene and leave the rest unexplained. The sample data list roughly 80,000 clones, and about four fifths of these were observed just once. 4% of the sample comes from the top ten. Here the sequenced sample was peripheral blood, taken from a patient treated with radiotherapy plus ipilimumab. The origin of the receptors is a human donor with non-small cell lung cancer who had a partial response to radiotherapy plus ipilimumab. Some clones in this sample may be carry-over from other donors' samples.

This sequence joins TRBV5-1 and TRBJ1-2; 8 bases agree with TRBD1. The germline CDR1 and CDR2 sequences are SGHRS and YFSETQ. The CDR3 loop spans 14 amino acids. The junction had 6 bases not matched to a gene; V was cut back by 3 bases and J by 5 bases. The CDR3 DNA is TGCGCCAGCAGCTCCGGACAGGGAGAATATGGCTACACCTTC. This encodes CASSSGQGEYGYTF.

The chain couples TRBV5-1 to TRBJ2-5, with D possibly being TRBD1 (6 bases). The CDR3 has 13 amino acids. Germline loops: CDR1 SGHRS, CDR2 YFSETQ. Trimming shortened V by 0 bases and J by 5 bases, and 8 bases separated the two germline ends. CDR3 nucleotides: TGCGCCAGCAGCTTGGGTCAGGGGGAGACCCAGTACTTC. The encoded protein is CASSLGQGETQYF.

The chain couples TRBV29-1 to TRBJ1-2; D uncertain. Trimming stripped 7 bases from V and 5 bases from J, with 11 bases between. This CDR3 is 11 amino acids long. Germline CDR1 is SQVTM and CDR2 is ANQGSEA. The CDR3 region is CSARTGYGYTF. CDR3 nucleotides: TGCAGCGCCCGAACCGGGTATGGCTACACCTTC.

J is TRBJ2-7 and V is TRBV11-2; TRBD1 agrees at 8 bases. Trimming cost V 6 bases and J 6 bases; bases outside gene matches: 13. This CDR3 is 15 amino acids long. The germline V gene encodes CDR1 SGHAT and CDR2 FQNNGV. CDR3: CASSSFSQGASEQYF. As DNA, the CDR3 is TGTGCCAGCAGTTCTTTTTCTCAGGGGGCAAGCGAGCAGTACTTC.

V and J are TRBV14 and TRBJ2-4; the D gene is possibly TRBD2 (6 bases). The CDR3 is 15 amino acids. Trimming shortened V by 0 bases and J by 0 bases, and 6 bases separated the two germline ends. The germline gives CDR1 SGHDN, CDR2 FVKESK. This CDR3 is CASSQDGGAKNIQYF. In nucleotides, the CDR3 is TGTGCCAGCAGCCAAGACGGGGGAGCCAAAAACATTCAGTACTTC.

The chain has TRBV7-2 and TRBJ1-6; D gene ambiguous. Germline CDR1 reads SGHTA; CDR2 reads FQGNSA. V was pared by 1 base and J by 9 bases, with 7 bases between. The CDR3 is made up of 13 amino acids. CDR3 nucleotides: TGTGCCAGCAGCTTAGAACCGGGTTCACCCCTCCACTTT. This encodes CASSLEPGSPLHF.

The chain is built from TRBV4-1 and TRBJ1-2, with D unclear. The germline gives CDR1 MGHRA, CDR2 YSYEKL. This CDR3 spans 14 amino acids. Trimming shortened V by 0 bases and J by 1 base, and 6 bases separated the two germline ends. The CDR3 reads CASSQDPSNYGYTF. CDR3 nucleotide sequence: TGCGCCAGCAGCCAAGATCCCAGTAACTATGGCTACACCTTC.

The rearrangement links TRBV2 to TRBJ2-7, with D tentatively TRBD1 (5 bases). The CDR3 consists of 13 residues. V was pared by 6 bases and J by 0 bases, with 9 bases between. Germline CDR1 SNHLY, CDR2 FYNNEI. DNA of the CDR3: TGTGCCAGCAGAACAGGCAGCTCCTACGAGCAGTACTTC. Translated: CASRTGSSYEQYF.

CDR3 nucleotide sequence: TGCGCCAGCAGCTTGTACCGGTCTGGGGCCAACGTCCTGACTTTC. Protein product: CASSLYRSGANVLTF. The chain uses TRBV5-1 and TRBJ2-6; D unresolved. The V gene lost 1 base and the J gene lost 1 base, with 6 bases spanning the gap. The germline V gene encodes CDR1 SGHRS and CDR2 YFSETQ. The CDR3 runs to 15 residues.

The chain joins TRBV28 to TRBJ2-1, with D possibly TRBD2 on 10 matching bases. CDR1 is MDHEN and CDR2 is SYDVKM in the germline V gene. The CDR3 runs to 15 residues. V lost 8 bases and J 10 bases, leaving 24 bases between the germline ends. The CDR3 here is CASAQQGATSGEQFF. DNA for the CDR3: TGTGCCAGCGCCCAACAGGGGGCGACTAGCGGGGAGCAGTTCTTC. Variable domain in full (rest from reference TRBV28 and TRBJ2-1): DVKVTQSSRYLVKRTGEKVFLECVQDMDHENMFWYRQDPGLGLRLIYFSYDVKMKEKGDIPEGYSVSREKKERFSLILESASTNQTSMYLCASAQQGATSGEQFFGPGTRLTVL.

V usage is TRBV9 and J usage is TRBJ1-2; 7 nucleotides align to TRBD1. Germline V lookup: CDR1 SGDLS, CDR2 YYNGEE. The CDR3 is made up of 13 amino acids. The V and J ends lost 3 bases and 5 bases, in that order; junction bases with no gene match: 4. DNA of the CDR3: TGTGCCAGCAGCGCTAGACAGGGATATGGCTACACCTTC. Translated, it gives CASSARQGYGYTF.

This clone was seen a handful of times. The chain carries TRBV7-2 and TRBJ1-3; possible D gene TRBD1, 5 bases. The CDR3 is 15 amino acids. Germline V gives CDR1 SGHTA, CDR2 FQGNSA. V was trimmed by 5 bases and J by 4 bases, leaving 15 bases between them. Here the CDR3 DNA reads TGTGCCAGCAGCACGGTCGGGGGGATAGGAAACACCATATATTTT. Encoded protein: CASSTVGGIGNTIYF. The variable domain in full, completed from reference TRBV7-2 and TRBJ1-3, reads GAGVSQSPSNKVTEKGKDVELRCDPISGHTALYWYRQSLGQGLEFLIYFQGNSAPDKSGLPSDRFSAERTGGSVSTLTIQRTQQEDSAVYLCASSTVGGIGNTIYFGEGSWLTVV.

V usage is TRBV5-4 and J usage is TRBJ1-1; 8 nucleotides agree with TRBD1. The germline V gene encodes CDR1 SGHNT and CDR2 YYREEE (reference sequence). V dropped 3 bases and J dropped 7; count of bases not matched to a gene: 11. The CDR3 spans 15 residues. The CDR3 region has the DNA TGTGCCAGCAGCTGGGCCGACAGGGGAGAGAATGAAGCTTTCTTT. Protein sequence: CASSWADRGENEAFF.

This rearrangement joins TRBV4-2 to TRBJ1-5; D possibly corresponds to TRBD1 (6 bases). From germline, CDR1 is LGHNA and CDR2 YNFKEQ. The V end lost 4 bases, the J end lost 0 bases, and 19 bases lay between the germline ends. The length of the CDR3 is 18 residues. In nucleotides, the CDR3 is TGTGCCAGCAGCCCAGATGGGGGAGGGGGAAATAGCAATCAGCCCCAGCATTTT. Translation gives CASSPDGGGGNSNQPQHF.

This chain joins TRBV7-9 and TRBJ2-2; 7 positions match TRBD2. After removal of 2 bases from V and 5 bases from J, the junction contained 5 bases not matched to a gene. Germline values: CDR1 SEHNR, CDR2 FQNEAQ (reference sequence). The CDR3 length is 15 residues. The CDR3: CASSLSGMSTGELFF. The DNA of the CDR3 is TGTGCCAGCAGCTTAAGCGGGATGAGTACCGGGGAGCTGTTTTTT.

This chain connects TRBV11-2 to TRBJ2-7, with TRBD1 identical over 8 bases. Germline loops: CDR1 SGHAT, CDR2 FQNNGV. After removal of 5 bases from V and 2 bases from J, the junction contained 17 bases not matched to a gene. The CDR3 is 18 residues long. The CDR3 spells CASSPTVGRDRGTYEQYF. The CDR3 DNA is TGTGCCAGCAGCCCAACAGTCGGCCGTGACAGGGGAACCTACGAGCAGTACTTC.

CDR3 coding DNA: TGTGCCAGCAGTTTGCCAGGTGGCCTCTATGGCTACACCTTC. Residues: CASSLPGGLYGYTF. This sequence joins TRBV27 and TRBJ1-2; unclear D gene. CDR3 length: 14 amino acids. Germline CDR1 MNHEY, CDR2 SMNVEV (reference sequence). V lost 3 bases and J 4 bases, leaving 12 bases between the germline ends.

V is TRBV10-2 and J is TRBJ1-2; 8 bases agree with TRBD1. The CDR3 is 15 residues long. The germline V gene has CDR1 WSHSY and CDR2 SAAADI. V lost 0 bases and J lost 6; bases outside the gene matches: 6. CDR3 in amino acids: CASSESSRGHDGYTF. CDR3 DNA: TGCGCCAGCAGTGAGTCCAGCAGGGGGCATGATGGCTACACCTTC.

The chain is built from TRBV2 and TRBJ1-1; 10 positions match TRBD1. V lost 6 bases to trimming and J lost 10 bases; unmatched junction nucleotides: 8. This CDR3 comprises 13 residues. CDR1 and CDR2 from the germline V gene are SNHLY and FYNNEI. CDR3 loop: CASSLDRGRVAFF. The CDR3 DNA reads TGTGCCAGCAGCTTAGACAGGGGGCGAGTAGCTTTCTTT.

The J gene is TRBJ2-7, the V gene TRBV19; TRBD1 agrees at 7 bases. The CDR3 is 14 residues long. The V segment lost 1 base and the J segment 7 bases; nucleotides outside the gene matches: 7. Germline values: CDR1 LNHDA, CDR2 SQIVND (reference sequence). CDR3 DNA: TGTGCCAGTAGTATAGCTGGGACAGTCGGAGAGCAGTACTTC. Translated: CASSIAGTVGEQYF.

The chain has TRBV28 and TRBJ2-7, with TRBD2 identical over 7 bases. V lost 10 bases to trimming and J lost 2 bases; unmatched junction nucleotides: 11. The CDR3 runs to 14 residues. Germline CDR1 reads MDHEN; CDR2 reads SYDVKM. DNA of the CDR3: TGTGCCACCTTCTCTACGGGAGGAACCTACGAGCAGTACTTC. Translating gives CATFSTGGTYEQYF.

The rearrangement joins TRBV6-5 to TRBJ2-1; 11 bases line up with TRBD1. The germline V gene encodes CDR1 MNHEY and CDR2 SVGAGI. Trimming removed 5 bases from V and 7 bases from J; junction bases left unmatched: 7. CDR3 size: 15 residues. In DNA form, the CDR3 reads TGTGCCAGCAGTAGGGGACAGGGGGTCTTAAATGAGCAGTTCTTC. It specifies CASSRGQGVLNEQFF.

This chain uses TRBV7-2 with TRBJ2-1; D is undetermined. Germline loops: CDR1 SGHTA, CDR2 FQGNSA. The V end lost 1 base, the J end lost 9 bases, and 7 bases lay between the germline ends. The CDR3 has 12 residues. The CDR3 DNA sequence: TGTGCCAGCAGCTTAGGTCTAGGTGAGCAGTTCTTC. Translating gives CASSLGLGEQFF. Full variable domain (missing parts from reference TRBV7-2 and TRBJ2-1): GAGVSQSPSNKVTEKGKDVELRCDPISGHTALYWYRQSLGQGLEFLIYFQGNSAPDKSGLPSDRFSAERTGGSVSTLTIQRTQQEDSAVYLCASSLGLGEQFFGPGTRLTVL.

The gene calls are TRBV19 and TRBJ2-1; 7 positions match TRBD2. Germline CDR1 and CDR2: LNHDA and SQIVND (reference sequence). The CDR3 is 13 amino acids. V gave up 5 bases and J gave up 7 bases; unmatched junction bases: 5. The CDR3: CASSFLAANEQFF. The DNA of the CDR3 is TGTGCCAGTAGTTTCCTAGCGGCAAATGAGCAGTTCTTC.

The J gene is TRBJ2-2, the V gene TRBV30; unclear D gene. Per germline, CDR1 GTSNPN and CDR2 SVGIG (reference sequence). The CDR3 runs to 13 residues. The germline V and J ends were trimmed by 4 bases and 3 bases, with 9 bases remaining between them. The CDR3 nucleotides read TGTGCCTGGACAGAACAGCACACCGGGGAGCTGTTTTTT. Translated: CAWTEQHTGELFF.